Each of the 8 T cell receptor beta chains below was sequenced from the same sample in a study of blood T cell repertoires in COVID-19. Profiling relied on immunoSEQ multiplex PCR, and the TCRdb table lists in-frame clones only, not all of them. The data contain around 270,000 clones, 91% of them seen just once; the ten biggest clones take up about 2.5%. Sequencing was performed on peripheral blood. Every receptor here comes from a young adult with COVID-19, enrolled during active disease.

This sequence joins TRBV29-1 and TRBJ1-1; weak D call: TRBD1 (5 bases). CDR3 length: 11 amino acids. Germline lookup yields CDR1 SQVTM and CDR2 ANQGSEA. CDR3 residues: CMGRGNTEAFF. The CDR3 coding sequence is TGCATGGGGAGGGGGAACACTGAAGCTTTCTTT. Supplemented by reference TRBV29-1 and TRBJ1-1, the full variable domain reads SAVISQKPSRDICQRGTSLTIQCQVDSQVTMMFWYRQQPGQSLTLIATANQGSEATYESGFVIDKFPISRPNLTFSTLTVSNMSPEDSSIYLCMGRGNTEAFFGQGTRLTVV.

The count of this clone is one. For the CDR3, the DNA is TGCGCCACCGCGACTAGCGGGAGTTACGAGCAGTACTTC. This sequence encodes CATATSGSYEQYF. This chain joins TRBV5-1 and TRBJ2-7; TRBD2 agrees at 12 bases. Germline V CDR1 and CDR2: SGHRS, YFSETQ. Trimming at V came to 9 bases and at J to 4 bases, leaving 5 bases not matched to a gene. The CDR3 length is 13 residues. Combining the CDR3 with reference TRBV5-1 and TRBJ2-7 gives the whole variable domain KAGVTQTPRYLIKTRGQQVTLSCSPISGHRSVSWYQQTPGQGLQFLFEYFSETQRNKGNFPGRFSGRQFSNSRSEMNVSTLELGDSALYLCATATSGSYEQYFGPGTRLTVT.

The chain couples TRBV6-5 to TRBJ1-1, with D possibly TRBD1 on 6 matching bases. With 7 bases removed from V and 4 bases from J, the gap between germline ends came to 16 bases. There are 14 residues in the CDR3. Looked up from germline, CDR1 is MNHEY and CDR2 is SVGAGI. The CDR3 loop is CASTKGVSSTEAFF. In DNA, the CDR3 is TGTGCCAGCACCAAGGGGGTGAGCAGCACTGAAGCTTTCTTT.

The CDR3 sequence is CASSFSQTYTDTQYF. As DNA, the CDR3 is TGTGCCAGCAGCTTTTCACAGACCTACACAGATACGCAGTATTTT. J is TRBJ2-3 and V is TRBV7-2; D not resolved. The CDR3 sequence is 15 residues long. V lost 3 bases to trimming and J lost 2 bases, with 12 bases between them. Germline lookup yields CDR1 SGHTA and CDR2 FQGNSA.

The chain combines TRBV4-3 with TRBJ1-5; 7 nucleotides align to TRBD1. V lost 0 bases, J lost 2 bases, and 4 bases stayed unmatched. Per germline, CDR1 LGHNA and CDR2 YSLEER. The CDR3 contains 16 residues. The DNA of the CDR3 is TGCGCCAGCAGCCAAGAACGAGGACAGGGCAATCAGCCCCAGCATTTT. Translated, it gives CASSQERGQGNQPQHF.

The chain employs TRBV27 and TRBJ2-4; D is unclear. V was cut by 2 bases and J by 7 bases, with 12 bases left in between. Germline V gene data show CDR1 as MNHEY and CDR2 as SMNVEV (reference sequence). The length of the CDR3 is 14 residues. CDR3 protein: CASSLRGRMNIQYF. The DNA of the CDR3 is TGTGCCAGCAGTTTACGAGGCAGAATGAACATTCAGTACTTC.

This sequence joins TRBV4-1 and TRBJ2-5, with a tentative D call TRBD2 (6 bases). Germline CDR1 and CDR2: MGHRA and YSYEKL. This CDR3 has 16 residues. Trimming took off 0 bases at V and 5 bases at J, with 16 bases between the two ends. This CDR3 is CASSQDQGTSTETQYF. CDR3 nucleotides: TGCGCCAGCAGCCAAGATCAAGGGACTTCAACGGAGACCCAGTACTTC.

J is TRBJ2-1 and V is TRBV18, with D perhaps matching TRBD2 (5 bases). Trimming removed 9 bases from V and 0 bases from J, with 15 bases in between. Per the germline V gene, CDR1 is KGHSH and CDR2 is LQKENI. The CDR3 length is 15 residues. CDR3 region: CASTNGGSSYNEQFF. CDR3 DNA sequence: TGTGCCAGTACCAACGGAGGTAGCTCCTACAATGAGCAGTTCTTC.